The clone carrying this T cell receptor (beta chain) occurred a few times. Its target is not known. The CDR3 totals 12 residues. J lost 7 bases, V lost 5 bases, and 0 bases had no gene match. Per germline, CDR1 MGHRA and CDR2 YSYEKL. These data originate in a study of OX40 agonist ivuxolimab in advanced cancers. Study summary: Participants, around 80% male, averaged approximately 65 years of age, ranging from 23 to 79. Study-level findings and limits: Certain nonresponding patients likewise had low normalized T-cell clonal expansion. CD8+ T cells were the subset that, on average, had more expanded clones than CD4+. By week 6 at 0.1 to 3.0 mg/kg, blood CD4+ and CD8+ T cells had expanded clonally.

Repertoires were generated with immunoSEQ multiplex PCR, while TCRdb's copy carries only in-frame clones and drops some. This sample carries around 9,800 clones, roughly 73% of them seen once, and the ten largest clones take roughly a third. The V and J genes are TRBV4-1 and TRBJ1-4; 8 bases are a match to TRBD1. The sequence derives from an adult with an advanced solid tumor such as melanoma, head and neck, liver or kidney cancer. This specimen consisted of CD4+ or CD8+ T cells sorted from blood, obtained in a trial of the OX40 agonist ivuxolimab. CDR3 protein: CASSDRGEKLFF. The CDR3 DNA sequence: TGCGCCAGCAGCGACAGGGGTGAAAAACTGTTTTTT.